The 5 T cell receptor beta chains presented below share a single source sample, sequenced in a study of shared clonotypes between healthy human individuals. Using immunoSEQ multiplex PCR, the repertoire was profiled, and TCRdb retains in-frame clones only, with some absent. The repertoire holds 150,000 to 200,000 clones, with about 93% as singletons. The sequencing sample was made of naive CD4+ T cells sorted from blood. The sample's subset: CD45RA+ positively selected. The source of these receptors is a woman aged 30 to 39 in good health.

The chain has TRBV29-1 and TRBJ2-5; TRBD2 matches at 13 bases. The V segment lost 6 bases and the J segment 4 bases; nucleotides outside the gene matches: 5. Germline V gene data show CDR1 as SQVTM and CDR2 as ANQGSEA. The CDR3 contains 14 residues. The DNA of the CDR3 is TGCAGCGTCGCTGGACTAGCGGGAGTAGAGACCCAGTACTTC. This encodes CSVAGLAGVETQYF.

In its sample, this clone was seen once. The gene calls are TRBV18 and TRBJ2-5, with D possibly TRBD1 on 5 matching bases. The DNA end is a closer match to TRBJ2-7, so the J assignment may be wrong. Germline V lookup: CDR1 KGHSH, CDR2 LQKENI. This CDR3 region has 14 residues. The CDR3 is CASSPNRKWYEQYF. CDR3 sequence (DNA): TGTGCCAGCTCACCAAACAGGAAGTGGTACGAGCAGTACTTC.

The chain is built from TRBV5-4 and TRBJ1-3; D gene uncertain. The V and J ends lost 0 bases and 3 bases respectively, with 4 bases between them. Germline values: CDR1 SGHNT, CDR2 YYREEE (reference sequence). CDR3 length: 13 amino acids. CDR3 bases: TGTGCCAGCAGCTTGGGACTTGGAAACACCATATATTTT. Translating gives CASSLGLGNTIYF.

The J gene is TRBJ2-7, the V gene TRBV6-1; a possible D gene is TRBD2 (6 bases). Germline assignment: CDR1 MNHNS and CDR2 SASEGT. The CDR3 is 14 residues long. Trimming removed 6 bases from V and 6 bases from J, with 18 bases in between. This CDR3 is CASRDRDSPSEQYF. For the CDR3, the DNA is TGTGCCAGCAGGGACCGGGACTCTCCATCCGAGCAGTACTTC.

V gene TRBV18 combines with J gene TRBJ2-7, with unresolved D. Trimming left V 3 bases short and J 2 bases short, with 8 bases between. Per the germline V gene, CDR1 is KGHSH and CDR2 is LQKENI. The CDR3 loop spans 13 amino acids. The CDR3 is CASSPRSAYEQYF. CDR3 coding DNA: TGTGCCAGCTCACCGCGCAGCGCCTACGAGCAGTACTTC.